This TCR beta chain was captured in a study of T cell clonotyping in hematopoietic cell transplantation listed by TCRdb under 2021. Regarding the research as a whole: A total of 135 blood samples were collected in the study from 35 consecutive transplant recipients and their related donors. Recruitment of patients was conducted between late 2015 and 2017, and follow-up was continued until late 2020 or death. Broad study findings and their caveats: Broader posttransplant TCR repertoire diversity was predicted by donor and pretransplant recipient Inverse Simpson Index values. The sample size was limited, and because cells were not sorted, the contributions of CD4 and CD8 repertoires could not be separated. Overlap with donor repertoires was found for only a small fraction of recipient repertoires, with over 95% found to appear de novo at the given depth. Recipient TCR diversity fell after transplant, with pathologically expanded clonotypes rising progressively from day 30 to day 180.

A word on this clone: It has no known antigen specificity. One base away there is no much larger clone; base qualities are not given.

The CDR3 spans 15 residues, from the cysteine through the phenylalanine. The retained sequence is limited to the CDR3, 45 bases, with the frame set at the first base. The germline V end is reduced by 4 bases and the J end by 8 bases; junction bases left unmatched: 6. From the germline V gene (reference sequence), CDR1 is LNHDA and CDR2 is SQIVND. For TCR beta sequencing, blood samples came from the related transplant donors. Using Nuclei Lysis Solution, genomic DNA was extracted from unfractionated peripheral blood mononuclear cells that were either fresh or cryopreserved. The immunoSEQ assay, a bias-controlled multiplex PCR using V- and J-specific primers, was used to amplify TCR beta CDR3 regions from genomic DNA. A second PCR step added a proprietary barcode and Illumina adapter sequences to the CDR3 amplicons. An Illumina MiSeq instrument was used for sequencing of the CDR3 libraries. Under the source paper's analysis protocol: Export and quality control were handled in immunoSEQ Analyzer 3.0, while downstream analyses relied on R Bioconductor and Immunarch. Only productive rearrangements within the normalized downsampled data set were used in the calculation of repertoire metrics. In the normalized cohort, clonotypes with more than 5 templates were defined as pathologically expanded. The Inverse Simpson Index was used to measure repertoire diversity. CMV-specificity analyses were carried out on the non-normalized data set to capture all clonotypes. Not all clones reach the TCRdb copy of this immuneACCESS table, which keeps in-frame sequences only. Checked studies attribute under half of the gap to unresolved V genes and leave the rest unexplained. D and trimming come from the DNA, and the V and J calls and clone size come from that table. The sample has about 15,000 clones on record, roughly 90% of them singletons. Of the sample, 2.5% to 3.5% is held by the ten largest clones.

The sequenced material came from peripheral blood mononuclear cells. This receptor chain uses TRBV19 and TRBJ1-4, and TRBD1 matches 11 of the central bases. The sequence was obtained from a man in his forties or fifties in good health. Some clones in this sample may be carry-over from other donors' samples. CDR3 reads: CASSTGQGAGEKLFF. The nucleotide sequence is given as TGTGCCAGTAGTACCGGACAGGGGGCAGGAGAAAAACTGTTTTTT.